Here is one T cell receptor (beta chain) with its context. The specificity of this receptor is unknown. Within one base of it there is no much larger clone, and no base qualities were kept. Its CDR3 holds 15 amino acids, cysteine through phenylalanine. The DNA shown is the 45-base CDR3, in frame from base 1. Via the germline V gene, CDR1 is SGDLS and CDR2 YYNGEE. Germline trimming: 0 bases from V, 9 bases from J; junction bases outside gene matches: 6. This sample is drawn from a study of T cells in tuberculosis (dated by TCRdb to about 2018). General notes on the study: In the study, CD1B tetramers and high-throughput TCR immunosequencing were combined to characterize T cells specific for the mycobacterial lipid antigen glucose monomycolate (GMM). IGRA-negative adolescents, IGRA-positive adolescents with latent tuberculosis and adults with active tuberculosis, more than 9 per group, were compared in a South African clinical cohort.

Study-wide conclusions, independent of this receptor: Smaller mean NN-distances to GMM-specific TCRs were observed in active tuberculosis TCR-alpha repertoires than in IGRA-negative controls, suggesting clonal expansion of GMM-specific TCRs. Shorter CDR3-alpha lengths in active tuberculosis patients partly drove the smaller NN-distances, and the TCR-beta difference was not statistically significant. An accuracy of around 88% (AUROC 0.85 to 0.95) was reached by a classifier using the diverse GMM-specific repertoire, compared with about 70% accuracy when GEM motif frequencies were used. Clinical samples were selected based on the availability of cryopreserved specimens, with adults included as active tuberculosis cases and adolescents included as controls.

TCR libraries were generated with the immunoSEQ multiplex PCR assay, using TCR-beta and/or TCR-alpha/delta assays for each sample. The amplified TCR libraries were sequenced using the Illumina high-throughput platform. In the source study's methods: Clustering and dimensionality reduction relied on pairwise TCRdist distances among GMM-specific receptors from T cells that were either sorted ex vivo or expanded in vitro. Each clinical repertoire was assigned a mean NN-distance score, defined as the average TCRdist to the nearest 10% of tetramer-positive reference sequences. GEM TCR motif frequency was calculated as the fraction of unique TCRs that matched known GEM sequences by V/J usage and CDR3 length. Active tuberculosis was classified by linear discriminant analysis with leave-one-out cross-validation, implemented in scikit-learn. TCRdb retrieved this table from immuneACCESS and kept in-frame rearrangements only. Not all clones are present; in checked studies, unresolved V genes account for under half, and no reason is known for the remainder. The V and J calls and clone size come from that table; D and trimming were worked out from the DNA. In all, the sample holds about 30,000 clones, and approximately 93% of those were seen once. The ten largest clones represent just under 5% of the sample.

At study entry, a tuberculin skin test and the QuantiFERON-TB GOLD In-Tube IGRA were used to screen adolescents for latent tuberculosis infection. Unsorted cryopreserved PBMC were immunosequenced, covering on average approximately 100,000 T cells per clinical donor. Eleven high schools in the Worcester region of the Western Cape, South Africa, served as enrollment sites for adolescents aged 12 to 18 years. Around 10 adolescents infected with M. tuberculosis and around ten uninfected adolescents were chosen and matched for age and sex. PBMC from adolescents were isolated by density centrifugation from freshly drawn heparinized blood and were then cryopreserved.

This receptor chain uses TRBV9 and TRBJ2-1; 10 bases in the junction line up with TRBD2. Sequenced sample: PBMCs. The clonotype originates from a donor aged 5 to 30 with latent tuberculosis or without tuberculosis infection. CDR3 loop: CASSVVISGRGEQFF. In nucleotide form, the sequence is TGTGCCAGCAGCGTAGTGATAAGCGGGAGGGGTGAGCAGTTCTTC.